This T cell receptor (beta chain) emerged from a study of CD8 T cells in ankylosing spondylitis. This clonotype occurred many times. V shed 0 bases, J shed 4 bases, and the junction held 6 bases outside the gene matches. The germline V gene has CDR1 SGDLS and CDR2 YYNGEE. CDR3 length: 16 residues. TCRdb reanalysed the 5' RACE reads using MiXCR and keeps one entry per CDR3 protein. The sample lists tens of thousands of distinct CDR3 sequences; 2% to 3% were seen once. Sequences were obtained from blood, either unsorted or a sorted T cell fraction (not recorded which). This receptor was obtained from a female donor with ankylosing spondylitis or in good health (not recorded which). This rearrangement joins TRBV9 to TRBJ2-2, with 7 nucleotides matching TRBD1. The CDR3 protein is CASSVELNRGTGELFF. The CDR3 DNA sequence: TGTGCCAGCAGCGTAGAATTAAACAGGGGCACCGGGGAGCTGTTTTTT.